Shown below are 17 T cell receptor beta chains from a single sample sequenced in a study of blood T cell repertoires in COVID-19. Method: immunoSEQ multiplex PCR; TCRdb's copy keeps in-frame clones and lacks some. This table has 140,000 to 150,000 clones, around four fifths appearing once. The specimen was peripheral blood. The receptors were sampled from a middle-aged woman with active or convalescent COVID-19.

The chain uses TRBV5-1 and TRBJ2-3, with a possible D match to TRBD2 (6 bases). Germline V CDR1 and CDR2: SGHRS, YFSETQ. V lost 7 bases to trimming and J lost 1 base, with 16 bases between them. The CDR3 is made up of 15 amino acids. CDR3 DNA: TGCGCCAGCCGCCCGGGAGCGGGTGGCACAGATACGCAGTATTTT. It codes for CASRPGAGGTDTQYF. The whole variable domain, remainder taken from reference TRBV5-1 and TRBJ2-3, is KAGVTQTPRYLIKTRGQQVTLSCSPISGHRSVSWYQQTPGQGLQFLFEYFSETQRNKGNFPGRFSGRQFSNSRSEMNVSTLELGDSALYLCASRPGAGGTDTQYFGPGTRLTVL.

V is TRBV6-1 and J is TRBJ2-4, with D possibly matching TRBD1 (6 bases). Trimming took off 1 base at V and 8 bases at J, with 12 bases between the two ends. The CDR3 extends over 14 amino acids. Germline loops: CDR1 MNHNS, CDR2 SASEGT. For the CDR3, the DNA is TGTGCCAGCAGTGAAGAGTACAGGGCATACATTCAGTACTTC. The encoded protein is CASSEEYRAYIQYF.

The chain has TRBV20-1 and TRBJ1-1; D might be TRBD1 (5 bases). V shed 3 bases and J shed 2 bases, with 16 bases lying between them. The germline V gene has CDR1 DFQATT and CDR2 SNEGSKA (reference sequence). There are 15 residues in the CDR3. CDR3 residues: CSASKAGLFNTEAFF. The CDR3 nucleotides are TGCAGTGCTAGTAAGGCAGGGCTCTTCAACACTGAAGCTTTCTTT.

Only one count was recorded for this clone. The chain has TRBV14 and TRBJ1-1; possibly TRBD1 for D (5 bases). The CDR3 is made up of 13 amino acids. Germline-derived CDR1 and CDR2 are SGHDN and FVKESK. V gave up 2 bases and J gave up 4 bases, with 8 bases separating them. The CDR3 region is CASSQRGLTEAFF. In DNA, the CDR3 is TGTGCCAGCAGCCAAAGGGGCCTCACTGAAGCTTTCTTT.

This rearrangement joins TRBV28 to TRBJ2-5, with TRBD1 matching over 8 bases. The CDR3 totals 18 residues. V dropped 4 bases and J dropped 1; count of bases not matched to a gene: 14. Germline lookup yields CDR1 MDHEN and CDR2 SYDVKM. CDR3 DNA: TGTGCCAGCAGTTCTATCAGGGGGCCCCTTACTCTCCAAGAGACCCAGTACTTC. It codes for CASSSIRGPLTLQETQYF.

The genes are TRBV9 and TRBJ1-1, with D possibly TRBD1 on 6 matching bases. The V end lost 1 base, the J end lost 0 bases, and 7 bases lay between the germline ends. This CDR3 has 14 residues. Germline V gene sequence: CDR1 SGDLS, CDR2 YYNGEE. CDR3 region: CASSVRDMNTEAFF. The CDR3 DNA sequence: TGTGCCAGCAGCGTAAGGGACATGAACACTGAAGCTTTCTTT.

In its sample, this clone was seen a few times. The DNA of the CDR3 is TGTGCCAGCAGCAGGGACAGGGGGCTACCCTTGGGCTATGGCTACACCTTC. This encodes CASSRDRGLPLGYGYTF. J is TRBJ1-2 and V is TRBV2, with 12 bases identical to TRBD1. CDR1 is SNHLY and CDR2 is FYNNEI in the germline V gene. The CDR3 totals 17 residues. Trimming took 6 bases from V and 4 from J; bases not matched to a gene: 12.

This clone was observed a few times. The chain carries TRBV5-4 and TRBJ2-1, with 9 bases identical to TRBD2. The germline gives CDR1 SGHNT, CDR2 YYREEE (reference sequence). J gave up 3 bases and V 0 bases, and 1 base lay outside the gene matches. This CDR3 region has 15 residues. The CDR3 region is CASSLEAGGYNEQFF. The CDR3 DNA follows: TGTGCCAGCAGCTTGGAAGCGGGAGGCTACAATGAGCAGTTCTTC.

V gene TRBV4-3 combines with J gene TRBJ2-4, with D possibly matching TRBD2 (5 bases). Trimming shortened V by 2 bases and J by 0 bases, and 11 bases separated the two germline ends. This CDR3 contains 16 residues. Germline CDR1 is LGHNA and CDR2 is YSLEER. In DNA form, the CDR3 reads TGCGCCAGCAGCCAAAGCGGAGACCTAGCCAAAAACATTCAGTACTTC. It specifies CASSQSGDLAKNIQYF.

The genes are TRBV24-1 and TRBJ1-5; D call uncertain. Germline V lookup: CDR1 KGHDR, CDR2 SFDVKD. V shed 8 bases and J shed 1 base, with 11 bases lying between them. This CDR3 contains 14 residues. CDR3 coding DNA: TGTGCCACCAATTCAGCAGGCAGCAATCAGCCCCAGCATTTT. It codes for CATNSAGSNQPQHF.

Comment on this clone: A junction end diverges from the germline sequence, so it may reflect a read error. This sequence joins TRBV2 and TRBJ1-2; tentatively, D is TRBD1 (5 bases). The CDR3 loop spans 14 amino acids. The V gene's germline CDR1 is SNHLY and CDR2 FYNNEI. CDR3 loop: CASSEASRRTMGLF. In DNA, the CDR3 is TGTGCCAGCAGTGAAGCGTCCCGTCGTACTATGGGGCTTTTC.

CDR3 protein: CAAGGLSYNEQFF. The CDR3 DNA follows: TGCGCAGCAGGAGGTCTATCCTACAATGAGCAGTTCTTC. This chain links TRBV10-1 with TRBJ2-1; the D gene is possibly TRBD2 (5 bases). The CDR3 is 13 residues long. Germline CDR1 is WNHNN and CDR2 is SYGVQD (reference sequence).

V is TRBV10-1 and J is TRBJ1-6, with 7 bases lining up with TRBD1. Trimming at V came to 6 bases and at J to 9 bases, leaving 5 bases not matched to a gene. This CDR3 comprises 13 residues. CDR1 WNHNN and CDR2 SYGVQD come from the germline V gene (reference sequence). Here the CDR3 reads CASSHDRVSPLHF. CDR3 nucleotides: TGCGCCAGCAGCCACGACAGGGTTTCACCCCTCCACTTT.

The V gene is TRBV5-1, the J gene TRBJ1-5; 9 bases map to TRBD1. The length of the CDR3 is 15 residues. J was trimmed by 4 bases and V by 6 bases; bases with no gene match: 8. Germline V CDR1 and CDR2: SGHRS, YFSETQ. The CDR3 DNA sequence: TGCGCCAGCACCCCCGACGGACAGGGGAATCAGCCCCAGCATTTT. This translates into CASTPDGQGNQPQHF.

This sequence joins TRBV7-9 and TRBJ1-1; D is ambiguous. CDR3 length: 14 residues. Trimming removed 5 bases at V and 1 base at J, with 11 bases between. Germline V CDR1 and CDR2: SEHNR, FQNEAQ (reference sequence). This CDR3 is CASSPKMSNTEAFF. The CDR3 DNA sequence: TGTGCCAGCAGCCCAAAAATGTCGAACACTGAAGCTTTCTTT.

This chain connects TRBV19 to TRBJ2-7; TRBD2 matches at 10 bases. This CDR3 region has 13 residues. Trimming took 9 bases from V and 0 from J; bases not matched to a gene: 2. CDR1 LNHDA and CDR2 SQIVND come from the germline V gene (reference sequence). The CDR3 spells CASRTSGSYEQYF. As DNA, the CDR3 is TGTGCCAGCCGGACTAGCGGCTCCTACGAGCAGTACTTC.

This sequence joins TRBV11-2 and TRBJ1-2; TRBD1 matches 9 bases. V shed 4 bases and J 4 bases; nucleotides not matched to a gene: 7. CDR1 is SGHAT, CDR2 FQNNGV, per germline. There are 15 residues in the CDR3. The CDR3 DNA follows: TGTGCCAGCAGCTACACACAGGGGGCTGGCTATGGCTACACCTTC. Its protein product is CASSYTQGAGYGYTF.